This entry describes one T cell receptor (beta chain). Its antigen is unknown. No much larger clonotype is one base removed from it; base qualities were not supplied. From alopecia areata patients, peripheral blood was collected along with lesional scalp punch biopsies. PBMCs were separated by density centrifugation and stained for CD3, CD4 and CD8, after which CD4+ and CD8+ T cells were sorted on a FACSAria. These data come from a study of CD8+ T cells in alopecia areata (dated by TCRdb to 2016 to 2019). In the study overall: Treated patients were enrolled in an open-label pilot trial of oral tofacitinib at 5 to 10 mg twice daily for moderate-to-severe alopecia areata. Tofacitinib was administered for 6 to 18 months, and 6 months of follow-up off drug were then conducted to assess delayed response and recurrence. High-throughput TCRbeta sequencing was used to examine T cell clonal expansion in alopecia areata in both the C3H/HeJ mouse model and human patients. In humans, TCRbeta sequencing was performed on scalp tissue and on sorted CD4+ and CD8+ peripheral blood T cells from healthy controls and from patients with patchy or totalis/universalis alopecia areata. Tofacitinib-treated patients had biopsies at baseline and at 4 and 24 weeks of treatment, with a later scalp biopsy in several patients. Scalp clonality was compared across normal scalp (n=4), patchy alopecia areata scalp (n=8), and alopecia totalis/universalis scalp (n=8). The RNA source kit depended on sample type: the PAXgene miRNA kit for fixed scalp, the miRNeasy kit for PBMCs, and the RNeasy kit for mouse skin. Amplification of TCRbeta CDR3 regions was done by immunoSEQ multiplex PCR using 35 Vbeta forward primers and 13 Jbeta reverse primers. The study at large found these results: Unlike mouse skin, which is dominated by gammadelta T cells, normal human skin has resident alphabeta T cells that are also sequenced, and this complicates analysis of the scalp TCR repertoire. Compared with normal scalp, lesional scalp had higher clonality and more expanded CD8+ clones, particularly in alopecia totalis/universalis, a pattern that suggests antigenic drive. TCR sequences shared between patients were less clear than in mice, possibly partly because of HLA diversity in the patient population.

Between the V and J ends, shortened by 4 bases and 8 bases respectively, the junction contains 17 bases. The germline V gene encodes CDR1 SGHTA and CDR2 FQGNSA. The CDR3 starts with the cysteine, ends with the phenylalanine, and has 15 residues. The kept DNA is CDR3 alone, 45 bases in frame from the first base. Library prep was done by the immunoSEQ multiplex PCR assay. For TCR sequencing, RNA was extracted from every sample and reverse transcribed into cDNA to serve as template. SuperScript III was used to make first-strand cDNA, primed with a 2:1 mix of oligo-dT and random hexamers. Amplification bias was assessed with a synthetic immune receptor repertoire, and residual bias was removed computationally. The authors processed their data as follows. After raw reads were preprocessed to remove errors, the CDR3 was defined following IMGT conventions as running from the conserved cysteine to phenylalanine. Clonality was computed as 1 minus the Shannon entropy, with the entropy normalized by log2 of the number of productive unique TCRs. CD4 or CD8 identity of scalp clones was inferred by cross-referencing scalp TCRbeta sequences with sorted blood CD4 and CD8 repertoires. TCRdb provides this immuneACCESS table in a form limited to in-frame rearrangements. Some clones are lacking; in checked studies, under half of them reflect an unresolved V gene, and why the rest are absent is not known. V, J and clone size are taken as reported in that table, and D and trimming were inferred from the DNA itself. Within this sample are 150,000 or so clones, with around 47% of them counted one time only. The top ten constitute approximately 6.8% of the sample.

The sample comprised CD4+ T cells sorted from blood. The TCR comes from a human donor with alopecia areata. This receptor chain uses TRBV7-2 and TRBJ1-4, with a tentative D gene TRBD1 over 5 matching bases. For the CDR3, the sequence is CASSSSTVRGEKLFF. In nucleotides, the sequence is TGTGCCAGCAGCTCCTCGACCGTAAGGGGCGAAAAACTGTTTTTT.